Each of the 29 T cell receptor beta chains below was sequenced from the same sample in a study of molecular identifiers for immune sequencing clone quantification. One entry per CDR3 protein results from TCRdb running MiXCR on the PCR reads. The table lists some 590,000 distinct CDR3 sequences, roughly 23% of them singletons. The sample was naive CD8+ T cells from blood, with Jurkat cell RNA spiked in. Subset indicated: FACS-sorted CD8+CD4-CCR7+CD45RA+ naive T cells. These TCRs come from a human donor in good health. Some libraries in this study had Jurkat cell RNA spiked in.

The chain links TRBV7-6 to TRBJ2-7, with 7 bases matching TRBD2. Trimming removed 1 base from V and 6 bases from J; junction bases left unmatched: 6. CDR3 length: 14 residues. Germline CDR1 reads SGHVS; CDR2 reads FNYEAQ. Here the CDR3 DNA reads TGTGCCAGCAGCTTAGGCCCTGGGAGGGGCGAGCAGTACTTC. It translates to CASSLGPGRGEQYF.

Turning to this clonotype: A much larger clone differs by one base, so this may be a read error. The chain uses TRBV28 and TRBJ2-1; no definite D call. The germline V gene has CDR1 MDHEN and CDR2 SYDVKM. The CDR3 runs to 14 residues. V lost 6 bases and J 0 bases, leaving 9 bases between the germline ends. In DNA form, the CDR3 reads TGTGCCAGCAGCCACGGTAGCTCCTACAATGAGCAGTTCTTC. This encodes CASSHGSSYNEQFF.

This clonotype was counted a few times. This chain connects TRBV5-4 to TRBJ1-4; 7 bases match TRBD1. This CDR3 spans 16 amino acids. V shed 4 bases, J shed 8 bases, and the junction held 14 bases outside the gene matches. CDR1 and CDR2 (germline): SGHNT, YYREEE (reference sequence). CDR3 nucleotides: TGTGCCAGCAGCCATCATTCCGGGACAGAAGGGGAAAAACTGTTTTTT. It specifies CASSHHSGTEGEKLFF.

In DNA, the CDR3 is TGCAGTGCTAGGGATCTAGCCGGAGGGCCAGATACGCAGTATTTT. Amino acid sequence: CSARDLAGGPDTQYF. The V call is TRBV20-1, the J call TRBJ2-3, with D possibly matching TRBD2 (6 bases). The germline V gene has CDR1 DFQATT and CDR2 SNEGSKA (reference sequence). Deletions cut 3 bases from V and 4 bases from J, with 17 bases between. The CDR3 length is 15 residues.

This chain joins TRBV29-1 and TRBJ2-7; tentatively, D is TRBD2 (6 bases). Germline CDR1 and CDR2: SQVTM and ANQGSEA. V was shortened by 3 bases and J by 3 bases, with 9 bases between the two germline ends. The CDR3 loop spans 12 amino acids. In DNA form, the CDR3 reads TGCAGCGTTGATGGGGGGAACTACGAGCAGTACTTC. It yields the protein CSVDGGNYEQYF.

The V and J genes are TRBV11-3 and TRBJ2-2; tentative D call: TRBD1 (6 bases). Trimming left V 8 bases short and J 4 bases short, with 11 bases between. The CDR3 is made up of 13 amino acids. From germline, CDR1 is SGHNT and CDR2 YENEEA. CDR3: CASGTTSTGELFF. The CDR3 bases are TGTGCCAGCGGGACAACGAGCACCGGGGAGCTGTTTTTT.

This clonotype appeared a few times. The chain combines TRBV6-1 with TRBJ1-5; D remains ambiguous. Germline CDR1 MNHNS, CDR2 SASEGT. This CDR3 has 17 residues. Trimming removed 2 bases from V and 0 bases from J, with 14 bases in between. The CDR3 here is CASSEIPPGYSNQPQHF. For the CDR3, the DNA is TGTGCCAGCAGTGAAATTCCCCCGGGTTATAGCAATCAGCCCCAGCATTTT.

This clonotype was observed many times. The chain links TRBV5-1 to TRBJ2-7, with D perhaps matching TRBD1 (6 bases). Trimming left V 2 bases short and J 0 bases short, with 9 bases between. Germline CDR1 SGHRS, CDR2 YFSETQ. The CDR3 totals 14 residues. CDR3 sequence reads: CASSFGQSSYEQYF. As DNA, the CDR3 is TGCGCCAGCAGCTTCGGACAGAGCTCCTACGAGCAGTACTTC.

This clonotype turned up a few times. The V and J genes are TRBV4-1 and TRBJ2-5; D perhaps matches TRBD1 (5 bases). The CDR3 length is 16 residues. The ends were cut back, 1 base at V and 4 bases at J, with 16 bases in the middle. Germline V gene data show CDR1 as MGHRA and CDR2 as YSYEKL. The CDR3 DNA sequence: TGCGCCAGCAGCCAAGCCCCCCAGGGTTCCGGAGAGACCCAGTACTTC. Translation: CASSQAPQGSGETQYF.

For the CDR3, the DNA is TGTGCCTGCCAGACTAGCGGGAGCTATGAGCAGTTCTTC. It specifies CACQTSGSYEQFF. This sequence joins TRBV30 and TRBJ2-1; 12 bases map to TRBD2. The CDR3 is made up of 13 amino acids. V shed 6 bases, J shed 8 bases, and the junction held 5 bases outside the gene matches. Germline CDR1 reads GTSNPN; CDR2 reads SVGIG (reference sequence). The complete variable domain, with remaining parts taken from reference TRBV30 and TRBJ2-1, reads SQTIHQWPATLVQPVGSPLSLECTVEGTSNPNLYWYRQAAGRGLQLLFYSVGIGQISSEVPQNLSASRPQDRQFILSSKKLLLSDSGFYLCACQTSGSYEQFFGPGTRLTVL.

The sample holds many counts of this clonotype. The chain links TRBV9 to TRBJ2-2, with D hard to call. The length of the CDR3 is 14 residues. Germline V gene data show CDR1 as SGDLS and CDR2 as YYNGEE. With 0 bases removed from V and 1 base from J, the gap between germline ends came to 4 bases. The CDR3 loop reads CASSVAGNTGELFF. CDR3 coding DNA: TGTGCCAGCAGCGTAGCGGGGAACACCGGGGAGCTGTTTTTT.

This clonotype was counted at least ten times. The CDR3 DNA sequence: TGTGCCACCCGTAAAGATCTGTACAATGAGCAGTTCTTC. It encodes CATRKDLYNEQFF. The chain couples TRBV24-1 to TRBJ2-1, with D uncertain. CDR3 size: 13 residues. Germline V CDR1 and CDR2: KGHDR, SFDVKD. The ends were cut back, 9 bases at V and 4 bases at J, with 12 bases in the middle.

This clonotype was seen ten or more times. The CDR3 nucleotides are TGCAGTGCTCCCAGGGTGGGAGTAGAAACAGATACGCAGTATTTT. Its protein is CSAPRVGVETDTQYF. This chain links TRBV20-1 with TRBJ2-3; D possibly uses TRBD1 or TRBD2 (5 bases each). Germline assignment: CDR1 DFQATT and CDR2 SNEGSKA (reference sequence). V was trimmed by 5 bases and J by 3 bases, leaving 18 bases between them. The CDR3 sequence is 15 residues long.

As regards this clonotype: A read error is possible here, since a much larger clone lies one base away. The chain employs TRBV23-1 and TRBJ1-2, with TRBD1 as a possible D gene (5 bases). TRBV23-1 carries the ORF label, with uncertain function. This CDR3 is built from 17 residues. V lost 0 bases and J lost 3, with 17 bases in between. The CDR3 region is CASSQSQSGVVHYGYTF. CDR3 nucleotide sequence: TGCGCCAGCAGTCAATCCCAGTCGGGGGTGGTACACTATGGCTACACCTTC.

This clonotype was counted only a few times. The rearrangement uses TRBV2 and TRBJ1-4, with unresolved D. Germline CDR1 and CDR2: SNHLY and FYNNEI. The ends were cut back, 3 bases at V and 7 bases at J, with 12 bases in the middle. The CDR3 is 14 residues long. CDR3 sequence: CASSDGRIGEKLFF. Written as DNA, the CDR3 is TGTGCCAGCAGTGACGGACGGATAGGTGAAAAACTGTTTTTT. The full variable domain, its missing parts supplied by reference TRBV2 and TRBJ1-4, is EPEVTQTPSHQVTQMGQEVILRCVPISNHLYFYWYRQILGQKVEFLVSFYNNEISEKSEIFDDQFSVERPDGSNFTLKIRSTKLEDSAMYFCASSDGRIGEKLFFGSGTQLSVL.

Concerning this clonotype: Given a much more abundant clone one base away, this may be a read error. The gene calls are TRBV19 and TRBJ2-3; TRBD1 is a possible D gene (5 bases). The V end lost 9 bases, the J end lost 3 bases, and 13 bases lay between the germline ends. The CDR3 length is 13 residues. CDR1 is LNHDA, CDR2 SQIVND, per germline (reference sequence). The chain's CDR3 is CASATGETDTQYF. In DNA form, the CDR3 reads TGTGCCAGCGCAACAGGAGAGACAGATACGCAGTATTTT.

A note on this clonotype: A much bigger clone sits one base away, suggesting this may be a read error. V usage is TRBV24-1 and J usage is TRBJ2-2; no definite D call. CDR1 KGHDR and CDR2 SFDVKD come from the germline V gene. This CDR3 has 17 residues. CDR3 protein: CVTSAPDGGTNTGELFF. For the CDR3, the DNA is TGTGTCACCAGTGCCCCCGATGGTGGGACGAACACCGGGGAGCTGTTTTTT.

This clonotype was counted once. The chain carries TRBV10-3 and TRBJ1-1, with 7 bases lining up with TRBD1. Germline loops: CDR1 ENHRY, CDR2 SYGVKD. Germline trimming cut 7 bases from V and 1 base from J; bases unmatched to any gene: 6. The CDR3 runs 14 residues. The CDR3 nucleotides are TGTGCCATCATGCCAGGGGGAGGGAACACTGAAGCTTTCTTT. It yields the protein CAIMPGGGNTEAFF.

The chain couples TRBV6-2 or TRBV6-3 to TRBJ2-7; possible D gene TRBD2, 7 bases. The CDR3 has 17 amino acids. The V end was cut by 2 bases, the J end by 5 bases, with 22 bases between. Germline CDR1 MNHEY, CDR2 SVGEGT. CDR3 bases: TGTGCCAGCAGTTACAACGAGGGGGGCGGGAGTGTCCACGAGCAGTACTTC. It yields the protein CASSYNEGGGSVHEQYF.

Concerning this clonotype itself: This may be a read error, as it is one base from a much larger clone. The chain recombines TRBV11-2 with TRBJ2-7, with D possibly matching TRBD1 (6 bases). This CDR3 has 15 amino acids. The germline V gene encodes CDR1 SGHAT and CDR2 FQNNGV. The V and J ends lost 5 bases and 2 bases respectively, with 16 bases between them. The CDR3 coding sequence is TGTGCCAGCAGCCTCGGGACAAGGCCACCCTACGAGCAGTACTTC. It encodes CASSLGTRPPYEQYF.

In its sample, this clonotype was seen many times. This chain links TRBV3-1 with TRBJ1-4; D is unresolved. V dropped 0 bases and J dropped 7 bases, with 18 bases sitting between them. CDR1 LGHDT and CDR2 YNNKEL come from the germline V gene (reference sequence). The CDR3 totals 17 residues. The CDR3 DNA is TGTGCCAGCAGCCAAGAAGATAAGGCCCTCTTAGGTGAAAAACTGTTTTTT. Amino acids: CASSQEDKALLGEKLFF.

V is TRBV9 and J is TRBJ1-1, with D unclear. Germline V gives CDR1 SGDLS, CDR2 YYNGEE. CDR3 length equals 14 residues. V was pared by 3 bases and J by 0 bases, with 9 bases between. The CDR3 DNA is TGTGCCAGCAGCGCAGAGGGATTGAACACTGAAGCTTTCTTT. Amino acids: CASSAEGLNTEAFF.

This clonotype was seen a handful of times. The V and J genes are TRBV5-1 and TRBJ2-7, with TRBD1 matching over 7 bases. This CDR3 is built from 14 residues. With V trimmed by 4 bases and J by 3 bases, 7 bases remained unmatched. Germline CDR1 and CDR2: SGHRS and YFSETQ. This chain's CDR3 is CASSLWDSDYEQYF. The CDR3 nucleotides read TGCGCCAGCAGCCTCTGGGACAGCGACTACGAGCAGTACTTC.

Ten or more counts support this clonotype. This chain connects TRBV2 to TRBJ1-1; D gene uncertain. This CDR3 comprises 10 residues. In germline, CDR1 is SNHLY, CDR2 FYNNEI. The V end lost 8 bases, the J end lost 7 bases, and 8 bases lay between the germline ends. The CDR3 sequence is CASHGGEAFF. The CDR3 DNA is TGTGCCAGCCACGGTGGTGAAGCTTTCTTT. Based on the CDR3 plus reference TRBV2 and TRBJ1-1, the full variable domain is EPEVTQTPSHQVTQMGQEVILRCVPISNHLYFYWYRQILGQKVEFLVSFYNNEISEKSEIFDDQFSVERPDGSNFTLKIRSTKLEDSAMYFCASHGGEAFFGQGTRLTVV.

This sequence joins TRBV10-3 and TRBJ2-7; 7 nucleotides line up with TRBD1. The CDR3 extends over 17 amino acids. The J segment lost 2 bases and the V segment lost 0 bases, leaving 10 bases of the junction unmatched. Germline assignment: CDR1 ENHRY and CDR2 SYGVKD. CDR3 residues: CAISESRDRPLTYEQYF. The CDR3 DNA reads as TGTGCCATCAGTGAGTCGAGGGACAGACCACTAACCTACGAGCAGTACTTC.

This clonotype was found many times. The chain links TRBV12-3 or TRBV12-4 to TRBJ2-2; D gene ambiguous. Trimming cost V 6 bases and J 6 bases, with 11 bases left between them. This CDR3 has 13 amino acids. The CDR3 nucleotides read TGTGCCAGCAGCCCCCACACATCCGGGGAGCTGTTTTTT. Encoded protein: CASSPHTSGELFF.

This sequence joins TRBV6-2 or TRBV6-3 and TRBJ2-7; D possibly corresponds to TRBD1 (7 bases). Germline assignment: CDR1 MNHEY and CDR2 SVGEGT. The CDR3 length is 14 residues. V was pared by 2 bases and J by 6 bases, with 14 bases between. For the CDR3, the DNA is TGTGCCAGCAGTTACGGAGGGGGCGCGTCCGAGCAGTACTTC. Amino acids: CASSYGGGASEQYF.

With regard to this clonotype: This may arise from a read error, as a much more abundant clone is one base away. This is likely a read error, given that the CDR3 carries no conserved phenylalanine or tryptophan at its end. V usage is TRBV5-3 and J usage is TRBJ2-5, with D perhaps TRBD1 or TRBD2 (5 bases each). TRBV5-3 is assigned to the ORF class and has an uncertain function. This CDR3 has 14 amino acids. Here the CDR3 DNA reads TGTGCCAGCAGCTTGAGGGGCAGTCTGGAGACCCAGTACTCC. Protein sequence: CASSLRGSLETQYS.

V gene TRBV24-1 combines with J gene TRBJ2-1; a weak D match, TRBD1 (6 bases). The CDR3 runs to 13 residues. The ends were cut back, 3 bases at V and 8 bases at J, with 10 bases in the middle. Germline V gene sequence: CDR1 KGHDR, CDR2 SFDVKD. The CDR3 bases are TGTGCCACCAGTGATATGACAGGACATGAGCAGTTCTTC. It yields the protein CATSDMTGHEQFF.